Below are 10 T cell receptor beta chains sequenced from a single sample in a study of radiotherapy plus CTLA-4 blockade in lung cancer (dated 2018 in TCRdb). The library was prepared using the immunoSEQ multiplex PCR assay. In its TCRdb copy, this immuneACCESS table keeps in-frame sequences only and misses some clones. Where compared with another copy, unresolved V genes explain less than half of these, and the others have no known cause. For this sample there are about 98,000 clones; about 81% appear just once. Around 3% of the sample is taken by the ten largest. The sample was peripheral blood, taken from a patient treated with radiotherapy plus ipilimumab. The receptors originated from a human donor with non-small cell lung cancer who had a partial response to radiotherapy plus ipilimumab.

The rearrangement joins TRBV15 to TRBJ2-3, with 7 positions matching TRBD1. The CDR3 sequence is 15 residues long. J was trimmed by 1 base and V by 4 bases; bases with no gene match: 5. CDR1 is LNHNV and CDR2 is YYDKDF in the germline V gene (reference sequence). The CDR3 nucleotides are TGTGCCACCAGCACCCGGCAGGGGGGCACAGATACGCAGTATTTT. Its translation: CATSTRQGGTDTQYF.

This chain joins TRBV10-1 and TRBJ2-1; TRBD2 matches 8 bases. The V gene end was trimmed by 2 bases and the J gene end by 3 bases; junction bases not matched to a gene: 9. In germline, CDR1 is WNHNN, CDR2 SYGVQD (reference sequence). This CDR3 has 17 residues. CDR3 region: CASSERELADDYNEQFF. CDR3 nucleotides: TGCGCCAGCAGTGAGAGGGAACTAGCGGACGACTACAATGAGCAGTTCTTC.

This sequence joins TRBV12-2 and TRBJ2-1; the table gives TRBD2 as D, unverified against the DNA. TRBV12-2 corresponds to a pseudogene. The CDR3 is made up of 16 amino acids. CDR3 residues: CASRKPGLATYNEQFF. Here the CDR3 DNA reads TGTGCAAGTCGAAAACCGGGACTAGCTACCTACAATGAGCAGTTCTTC.

The rearrangement uses TRBV6-1 and TRBJ2-3, with 11 bases matching TRBD1. The germline V gene has CDR1 MNHNS and CDR2 SASEGT. The CDR3 sequence is 18 residues long. V lost 0 bases to trimming and J lost 3 bases; unmatched junction nucleotides: 8. CDR3 sequence: CASSEADRGRLRTDTQYF. In DNA form, the CDR3 reads TGTGCCAGCAGTGAAGCGGACAGGGGGCGGTTGAGGACAGATACGCAGTATTTT.

The rearrangement uses TRBV18 and TRBJ2-7; 14 bases match TRBD2. The CDR3 totals 18 residues. V lost 4 bases and J lost 1; bases outside the gene matches: 9. The germline V gene encodes CDR1 KGHSH and CDR2 LQKENI. CDR3 loop: CASSQDTGTSGRSYEQYF. DNA of the CDR3: TGTGCCAGCTCACAGGACACCGGGACTAGCGGGAGATCCTACGAGCAGTACTTC.

The V call is TRBV19, the J call TRBJ2-2, with D maybe TRBD2 (6 bases). The V end lost 4 bases, the J end lost 6 bases, and 18 bases lay between the germline ends. Germline V CDR1 and CDR2: LNHDA, SQIVND (reference sequence). This CDR3 has 16 residues. In DNA, the CDR3 is TGTGCCAGTAGTACCTTCTCCCGGGAGCGGTCCGGGGAGCTGTTTTTT. This sequence encodes CASSTFSRERSGELFF.

The chain links TRBV7-2 to TRBJ2-7; 8 positions agree with TRBD1. The V segment lost 5 bases and the J segment 6 bases; nucleotides outside the gene matches: 6. The CDR3 runs to 13 residues. CDR1 is SGHTA and CDR2 is FQGNSA in the germline V gene. In DNA form, the CDR3 reads TGTGCCAGCAGCAAGAACAGGGGGATCGAGCAGTACTTC. Protein sequence: CASSKNRGIEQYF.

The V gene is TRBV6-6, the J gene TRBJ2-1, with D tentatively TRBD1 (6 bases). CDR1 and CDR2 from the germline V gene are MNHNY and SVGAGI (reference sequence). The CDR3 length is 14 residues. Trimming cost V 5 bases and J 8 bases, with 16 bases left between them. As DNA, the CDR3 is TGTGCCAGCAGTCCAAGCCCCAACAGGGATGAGCAGTTCTTC. This sequence encodes CASSPSPNRDEQFF.

V is TRBV5-1 and J is TRBJ2-2; 13 positions match TRBD2. Germline values: CDR1 SGHRS, CDR2 YFSETQ. The CDR3 length is 17 residues. V gave up 0 bases and J gave up 4 bases; unmatched junction bases: 3. The CDR3: CASSLGRLAGGTGELFF. Here the CDR3 DNA reads TGCGCCAGCAGCTTGGGTCGACTAGCGGGAGGCACCGGGGAGCTGTTTTTT.

The rearrangement joins TRBV2 to TRBJ1-2; TRBD1 agrees at 8 bases. Germline CDR1 and CDR2: SNHLY and FYNNEI. After removal of 5 bases from V and 2 bases from J, the junction contained 10 bases not matched to a gene. The CDR3 covers 16 residues. The CDR3 region has the DNA TGTGCCAGCAGTTACCTCACAGGACAGGGAAACTATGGCTACACCTTC. Its protein is CASSYLTGQGNYGYTF. Full variable domain (remainder filled in from reference TRBV2 and TRBJ1-2): EPEVTQTPSHQVTQMGQEVILRCVPISNHLYFYWYRQILGQKVEFLVSFYNNEISEKSEIFDDQFSVERPDGSNFTLKIRSTKLEDSAMYFCASSYLTGQGNYGYTFGSGTRLTVV.